Listed here is a single TCR beta chain. The target antigen is unknown. TCRdb ran MiXCR on the 5' RACE reads and lists one entry per CDR3 protein. The sample lists some 40,000 distinct CDR3 sequences; 29% were seen once. Germline V gene data show CDR1 as SGDLS and CDR2 as YYNGEE. The CDR3 length is 15 residues. V was trimmed by 0 bases and J by 2 bases, leaving 11 bases between them. CD4+CD45RO+CD25- cells were isolated as memory CD4+ T cells. Regarding the study as a whole: Tumor memory CD4+ T cell TCR gene usage was found to cluster with blood and lymph node memory CD4+ cells and with lymph node naive CD4+ cells. Whole repertoires were not studied in the larger cohort, only one V-J beta rearrangement.

The receptor comes from a female donor with breast cancer. Sequencing was carried out using memory CD4+ T cells sorted from a lymph node. Noted subset: memory CD4+ T cells, CD4+CD45RO+CD25-. The rearrangement links TRBV9 to TRBJ2-5, with D possibly TRBD1 on 5 matching bases. This CDR3 reads CASSVASRQQETQYF. The DNA for the CDR3 is TGTGCCAGCAGCGTAGCAAGCCGACAGCAAGAGACCCAGTACTTC.